This T cell receptor (beta chain) was found in a study of blood T cells in healthy people across ages. Study conclusions and caveats: More naive CD4+ cells and higher diversity were found in long-lived than in aged donors.

The authors ran a second PCR of roughly 6 to 12 cycles using a sample-barcoded 5' primer and a J-beta primer mix. TCRdb processed the 5' RACE reads anew with MiXCR; each CDR3 protein has one entry. The sample holds 1.2 million to 1.5 million distinct CDR3 sequences, approximately 40% seen once. V dropped 3 bases and J dropped 0 bases, with 15 bases sitting between them. The CDR3 sequence is 17 residues long. Germline CDR1 MDHEN, CDR2 SYDVKM. On this clonotype itself: As yet, its antigen is unknown.

For every donor, a draw yielded 8.5 to 10 milliliters of peripheral blood. V gene TRBV28 combines with J gene TRBJ1-5; D unclear. This clonotype was obtained from a woman under 30 in good health. The sequencing input was blood. The CDR3 loop is CASSFVQILYSNQPQHF. The CDR3 nucleotides are TGTGCCAGCAGTTTTGTACAAATCCTATATAGCAATCAGCCCCAGCATTTT.